The 25 T cell receptor beta chains below were found in one sample sequenced in a study of spatial heterogeneity in lung cancer. The study's findings and limits: How many expanded intratumoral alpha and beta TCRs were present tracked the tumor mutation count, which was a count of nonsynonymous mutations.

Their cognate antigens are unknown. TCRdb ran MiXCR on the 5' RACE reads and lists one entry per CDR3 protein. The sample records some 13,000 distinct CDR3 sequences, around 3.5% being singletons. Time point reported: sample taken at primary tumor resection. Specimen: lung tumor tissue, collected at surgery. All receptors come from a male donor with early-stage non-small cell lung cancer.

This clonotype has at least ten counts. The V and J genes are TRBV7-8 and TRBJ2-5, with D tentatively TRBD1 or TRBD2 (5 bases each). CDR1 is SGHVS, CDR2 FQNEAQ, per germline. The CDR3 runs 14 residues. V was pared by 5 bases and J by 5 bases, with 15 bases between. CDR3 nucleotide sequence: TGTGCCAGCAGCGCAACAACAGGCGGGGAGACCCAGTACTTC. Amino acids: CASSATTGGETQYF.

This clonotype is termed medium-sized. The CDR3 DNA sequence: TGTGCCAGCAGTGAAGACCGACCCACCGGGGAGCTGTTTTTT. Encoded protein: CASSEDRPTGELFF. This chain joins TRBV2 and TRBJ2-2; no reliable D call. The V gene's germline CDR1 is SNHLY and CDR2 FYNNEI. Trimming shortened V by 1 base and J by 4 bases, and 7 bases separated the two germline ends. CDR3 length equals 14 residues.

This clonotype was found many times. The chain is built from TRBV18 and TRBJ2-2; no reliable D call. The CDR3 is 16 amino acids. CDR1 KGHSH and CDR2 LQKENI come from the germline V gene. V lost 4 bases and J lost 0, with 12 bases in between. CDR3: CASSLGYVANTGELFF. The CDR3 region has the DNA TGTGCCAGCTCACTCGGCTACGTCGCGAACACCGGGGAGCTGTTTTTT. Variable domain in full (rest from reference TRBV18 and TRBJ2-2): NAGVMQNPRHLVRRRGQEARLRCSPMKGHSHVYWYRQLPEEGLKFMVYLQKENIIDESGMPKERFSAEFPKEGPSILRIQQVVRGDSAAYFCASSLGYVANTGELFFGEGSRLTVL.

As for this clonotype: The junction does not match germline at one end; this may be a read error. J is TRBJ1-2 and V is TRBV19; 9 nucleotides line up with TRBD1. Germline V lookup: CDR1 LNHDA, CDR2 SQIVND (reference sequence). The CDR3 contains 13 residues. The CDR3 bases are TGTGCCACCGCACAGGGGGCTTCTTCTCGCTACCACTTC. Amino acid sequence: CATAQGASSRYHF.

This clonotype was picked up many times. This chain links TRBV27 with TRBJ2-3, with D maybe TRBD2 (7 bases). V dropped 6 bases and J dropped 0 bases, with 16 bases sitting between them. The germline V gene encodes CDR1 MNHEY and CDR2 SMNVEV (reference sequence). This CDR3 contains 16 residues. CDR3 sequence (DNA): TGTGCCAGCAGCGCGGGCGGGGGCCCTAGCACAGATACGCAGTATTTT. Its translation is CASSAGGGPSTDTQYF.

The chain combines TRBV18 with TRBJ1-2; D is undetermined. The germline CDR1 and CDR2 sequences are KGHSH and LQKENI. V lost 3 bases to trimming and J lost 5 bases, with 13 bases between them. The CDR3 length is 14 residues. CDR3 amino acids: CASSPWAGGYGYTF. The CDR3 nucleotides are TGTGCCAGCTCACCTTGGGCAGGAGGGTATGGCTACACCTTC. The full variable domain, its missing parts supplied by reference TRBV18 and TRBJ1-2, is NAGVMQNPRHLVRRRGQEARLRCSPMKGHSHVYWYRQLPEEGLKFMVYLQKENIIDESGMPKERFSAEFPKEGPSILRIQQVVRGDSAAYFCASSPWAGGYGYTFGSGTRLTVV.

In this sample, this clonotype turned up many times. The chain has TRBV20-1 and TRBJ2-7; no reliable D call. V shed 5 bases and J shed 5 bases, with 7 bases lying between them. This CDR3 region has 10 residues. Germline V CDR1 and CDR2: DFQATT, SNEGSKA (reference sequence). CDR3 loop: CSAARDEQYF. CDR3 bases: TGCAGTGCTGCCCGGGACGAGCAGTACTTC.

This clonotype has ten or more counts. This chain uses TRBV6-2 or TRBV6-3 with TRBJ2-1; D is undetermined. Between the trimmed V and J ends, which lost 2 bases and 7 bases, there was a span of 12 bases. Looked up from germline, CDR1 is MNHEY and CDR2 is SVGEGT. The CDR3 sequence is 14 residues long. The CDR3: CASSYRPVGNEQFF. As DNA, the CDR3 is TGTGCCAGCAGTTACCGCCCGGTGGGAAATGAGCAGTTCTTC.

This clonotype was observed many times. The chain couples TRBV27 to TRBJ1-2; D not certain. V was pared by 5 bases and J by 3 bases, with 13 bases between. The CDR3 is 14 amino acids. Germline V lookup: CDR1 MNHEY, CDR2 SMNVEV (reference sequence). The DNA for the CDR3 is TGTGCCAGCAGTAGAACCATGGGGTACTATGGCTACACCTTC. Translating gives CASSRTMGYYGYTF.

This clonotype rates as medium-sized. The rearrangement uses TRBV6-2 or TRBV6-3 and TRBJ1-5; D is possibly TRBD1 (5 bases). CDR3 length: 15 residues. V gave up 2 bases and J gave up 1 base, with 9 bases separating them. CDR1 MNHEY and CDR2 SVGEGT come from the germline V gene. In DNA form, the CDR3 reads TGTGCCAGCAGTTACCCCTGGACAAGCAATCAGCCCCAGCATTTT. The encoded protein is CASSYPWTSNQPQHF.

There are many counts of this clonotype. The V call is TRBV10-3, the J call TRBJ1-2, with D unresolved. The CDR3 is 14 amino acids. V was cut by 3 bases and J by 5 bases, with 13 bases left in between. In germline, CDR1 is ENHRY, CDR2 SYGVKD. DNA of the CDR3: TGTGCCATCAGTGAACGAGAGGGTTTATATGGCTACACCTTC. This translates into CAISEREGLYGYTF.

The chain links TRBV30 to TRBJ2-1; TRBD2 matches at 8 bases. The V segment lost 1 base and the J segment 9 bases; nucleotides outside the gene matches: 2. Germline assignment: CDR1 GTSNPN and CDR2 SVGIG (reference sequence). This CDR3 is built from 12 residues. CDR3 nucleotide sequence: TGTGCCTGGAGTGCCCGGGGGGGTGAGCAGTTCTTC. Its translation: CAWSARGGEQFF. The full variable domain, with the rest looked up from reference TRBV30 and TRBJ2-1, is SQTIHQWPATLVQPVGSPLSLECTVEGTSNPNLYWYRQAAGRGLQLLFYSVGIGQISSEVPQNLSASRPQDRQFILSSKKLLLSDSGFYLCAWSARGGEQFFGPGTRLTVL.

This clonotype was recorded many times. The chain couples TRBV12-5 to TRBJ2-3; 8 bases fit TRBD2. The V gene's germline CDR1 is LGHNT and CDR2 FRNRAP. This CDR3 region has 18 residues. The J segment lost 2 bases and the V segment lost 4 bases, leaving 14 bases of the junction unmatched. The CDR3 DNA sequence: TGTGCTAGTGGTTCGATCCATGACGGGAGGGTATCCACAGATACGCAGTATTTT. The encoded protein is CASGSIHDGRVSTDTQYF.

There are many counts of this clonotype. V and J are TRBV19 and TRBJ2-3; 13 bases map to TRBD2. V lost 3 bases, J lost 6 bases, and 6 bases stayed unmatched. Germline V gene lookup returns CDR1 LNHDA and CDR2 SQIVND (reference sequence). The CDR3 consists of 16 residues. CDR3 protein: CASSILTSGGGDTQYF. The CDR3 bases are TGTGCCAGTAGTATCCTTACTAGCGGGGGGGGGGATACGCAGTATTTT.

This clonotype was detected a few times. The junction departs from the called germline gene at one end, perhaps through a read error. The rearrangement links TRBV20-1 to TRBJ1-2; the D gene is possibly TRBD1 (6 bases). CDR1 is DFQATT and CDR2 is SNEGSKA in the germline V gene (reference sequence). The CDR3 spans 14 residues. CDR3 nucleotides: TGCAGTGCTAGAGGGACAGTCCGGGTCCCTGGCGACACCTTC. It yields the protein CSARGTVRVPGDTF.

Many counts were recorded for this clonotype. The V gene is TRBV5-1, the J gene TRBJ1-6, with TRBD1 matching 8 bases. V lost 0 bases and J lost 7; bases outside the gene matches: 6. The CDR3 sequence is 16 residues long. Per the germline V gene, CDR1 is SGHRS and CDR2 is YFSETQ. The CDR3 DNA sequence: TGCGCCAGCAGCTTGGGATCGACAGGGGACAATTCACCCCTCCACTTT. Translated, it gives CASSLGSTGDNSPLHF.

Ten or more counts support this clonotype. The V and J genes are TRBV20-1 and TRBJ1-1; TRBD1 aligns across 8 bases. CDR3 size: 14 residues. Germline values: CDR1 DFQATT, CDR2 SNEGSKA (reference sequence). Trimming took 5 bases from V and 0 from J; bases not matched to a gene: 5. CDR3 nucleotide sequence: TGCAGTGCTCTACAGGGGGGCCTGAACACTGAAGCTTTCTTT. Translation gives CSALQGGLNTEAFF.

There are many counts of this clonotype. J is TRBJ1-4 and V is TRBV2; 8 nucleotides line up with TRBD1. The CDR3 runs to 15 residues. Germline CDR1 is SNHLY and CDR2 is FYNNEI. V shed 6 bases and J 7 bases; nucleotides not matched to a gene: 10. The CDR3 is CASRQTGVRSEKLFF. The CDR3 DNA reads as TGTGCCAGCAGGCAGACAGGGGTCCGGAGTGAAAAACTGTTTTTT.

This clonotype was seen many times. Possible read error: a much larger clone is one base away. This sequence joins TRBV20-1 and TRBJ2-6; the D gene is possibly TRBD1 (5 bases). Germline-derived CDR1 and CDR2 are DFQATT and SNEGSKA (reference sequence). This CDR3 is 15 amino acids long. The CDR3 nucleotides read TGCAGTGCTACCAACGGGCGCTCTGGGGCCAACGTCCTGAATTTC. It codes for CSATNGRSGANVLNF.

This clonotype has just a few counts. The chain carries TRBV4-3 and TRBJ2-3; either TRBD1 or TRBD2 may fit D (5 bases each). The CDR3 covers 16 residues. Trimming removed 0 bases from V and 1 base from J, with 11 bases in between. Germline-derived CDR1 and CDR2 are LGHNA and YSLEER. CDR3 in DNA: TGCGCCAGCAGCCAAGATAGGACGGGACGCACAGATACGCAGTATTTT. This translates into CASSQDRTGRTDTQYF.

This clonotype came up many times. The chain recombines TRBV7-3 with TRBJ2-1; D possibly corresponds to TRBD2 (5 bases). Germline V CDR1 and CDR2: SGHTA, FQGTGA. With 0 bases removed from V and 8 bases from J, the gap between germline ends came to 8 bases. The CDR3 contains 13 residues. The CDR3 DNA follows: TGTGCCAGCAGCTTAACGGAGGCCTATGAGCAGTTCTTC. Translation: CASSLTEAYEQFF.

This clonotype occurred many times. CDR3 amino acids: CSVVGQFEQYF. CDR3 sequence (DNA): TGCAGCGTTGTTGGACAGTTCGAGCAGTACTTC. The chain recombines TRBV29-1 with TRBJ2-7; tentative D call: TRBD1 (6 bases). Trimming removed 4 bases at V and 6 bases at J, with 10 bases between. Germline CDR1 is SQVTM and CDR2 is ANQGSEA. The length of the CDR3 is 11 residues.

This clonotype was counted at least ten times. Compared with germline, one end of the junction differs, possibly owing to a read error. V is TRBV14 and J is TRBJ1-2; D gene ambiguous. The CDR3 covers 15 residues. The V gene's germline CDR1 is SGHDN and CDR2 FVKESK. CDR3 in amino acids: CASSQRIIRSYGDTF. In DNA form, the CDR3 reads TGTGCCAGCAGCCAACGAATAATTAGGAGCTATGGCGACACCTTC.

This clonotype ranks as medium-sized (0.01 to 0.1%). The genes are TRBV7-2 and TRBJ1-3; no clear D gene. Germline V gene lookup returns CDR1 SGHTA and CDR2 FQGNSA. CDR3 size: 15 residues. Trimming cost V 4 bases and J 0 bases, with 10 bases left between them. CDR3 protein: CASSYEVSSGNTIYF. The CDR3 region has the DNA TGTGCCAGCAGCTACGAGGTTAGCTCTGGAAACACCATATATTTT.

This clonotype has at least ten counts. This chain connects TRBV7-2 to TRBJ2-1, with 9 bases identical to TRBD2. V was clipped by 4 bases and J by 16 bases; unmatched bases: 11. This CDR3 has 13 residues. Germline V gives CDR1 SGHTA, CDR2 FQGNSA. CDR3 sequence (DNA): TGTGCCAGCAGCTCCCCGGCGGGGGGGCCTGCCTTCTTC. Translation: CASSSPAGGPAFF.